The rows below give T cell receptor beta chains drawn from one sample of a study of early T cells in non-severe SARS-CoV-2 infection. From the 5' RACE reads, TCRdb called clonotypes with MiXCR, one entry per CDR3 protein. This sample carries 45,000 to 55,000 distinct CDR3 sequences, approximately 10% of them seen once, and the ten largest clones take about a tenth. The material sequenced was whole blood. All receptors come from an adult who was a healthcare worker with PCR-confirmed SARS-CoV-2 infection or an uninfected control (not recorded which). Each CDR3 is given with its conserved first and last residue. D genes are given only for firm matches. A row's size may be missing; if present it is once, few, many or a size class.

few,TRBV10-2,TRBJ1-5,.,CASSLGSGSNQPQHF,TGCGCCAGCAGCCTGGGTTCGGGAAGCAATCAGCCCCAGCATTTT
many,TRBV24-1,TRBJ2-6,.,CATSDPQGPNSGANVLTF,TGTGCCACCAGTGATCCACAAGGACCGAACTCTGGGGCCAACGTCCTGACTTTC
few,TRBV4-1,TRBJ2-7,.,CASSQVTPPGEQYF,TGCGCCAGCAGCCAAGTAACACCCCCCGGCGAGCAGTACTTC
many,TRBV5-1,TRBJ1-3,.,CASTTGLNGNTIYF,TGCGCCAGCACAACAGGTCTGAACGGAAACACCATATATTTT
many,TRBV7-9,TRBJ2-1,.,CASSLGWRLGPITYNEQFF,TGTGCCAGCAGCTTAGGGTGGCGTCTGGGGCCTATAACCTACAATGAGCAGTTCTTC
.,TRBV7-9,TRBJ2-1,.,CASSIGSLLGSYNEQFF,TGTGCCAGCAGCATTGGGTCTTTGCTGGGCTCCTACAATGAGCAGTTCTTC
few,TRBV2,TRBJ2-1,TRBD2,CASTPGLAEEQFF,TGTGCCAGCACTCCGGGACTAGCAGAGGAGCAGTTCTTC
few,TRBV19,TRBJ1-1,.,CASSPGPGRGTEAFF,TGTGCCAGTAGTCCGGGCCCAGGGAGGGGCACTGAAGCTTTCTTT
few,TRBV6-5,TRBJ1-2,.,CASSYSGQPTVANYGYTF,TGTGCCAGCAGTTACTCTGGACAGCCTACGGTAGCTAACTATGGCTACACCTTC
.,TRBV9,TRBJ2-7,TRBD1,CASSAEDRGAQEQYF,TGTGCCAGCAGCGCAGAGGACAGGGGTGCACAAGAGCAGTACTTC
few,TRBV5-1,TRBJ2-3,TRBD2,CASSLRTSGRPRPDTQYF,TGCGCCAGCAGCTTGAGGACTAGCGGGAGACCCCGCCCAGATACGCAGTATTTT
few,TRBV9,TRBJ2-7,.,CASSTQGSEQYF,TGTGCCAGCAGCACCCAGGGGTCTGAGCAGTACTTC
many,TRBV3-1,TRBJ2-7,.,CASSQLLGGSSYEQYF,TGTGCCAGCAGCCAGCTGCTGGGGGGTAGCTCCTACGAGCAGTACTTC
few,TRBV29-1,TRBJ1-2,TRBD1,CSAVGQGDGYGYTF,TGCAGCGCAGTCGGACAGGGTGACGGCTATGGCTACACCTTC
few,TRBV28,TRBJ2-5,.,CASNIWGETQYF,TGTGCCAGCAATATATGGGGAGAGACCCAGTACTTC
many,TRBV29-1,TRBJ2-5,.,CSVGDGSLKETQYF,TGCAGCGTTGGCGACGGGAGTTTAAAGGAGACCCAGTACTTC
many,TRBV7-9,TRBJ1-2,.,CASSLAAVYGYTF,TGTGCCAGCAGCTTAGCGGCGGTTTATGGCTACACCTTC
few,TRBV12-3/TRBV12-4,TRBJ1-1,.,CASTFTGGRTNTEAFF,TGTGCCAGCACCTTCACTGGGGGACGGACGAACACTGAAGCTTTCTTT
many,TRBV27,TRBJ1-1,.,CASSLWGAGTEAFF,TGTGCCAGCAGTTTATGGGGGGCCGGTACTGAAGCTTTCTTT
.,TRBV2,TRBJ2-2,TRBD2,CASKGLAGAPDTGELFF,TGTGCCAGCAAGGGACTAGCGGGGGCGCCAGACACCGGGGAGCTGTTTTTT
many,TRBV5-6,TRBJ1-6,.,CASSPFIRGPLHF,TGTGCCAGCAGCCCATTCATAAGGGGTCCCCTCCACTTT
.,TRBV21-1,TRBJ2-5,.,CATGTEPETQYF,TGTGCCACCGGGACAGAGCCAGAGACCCAGTACTTC